Listed below are T cell receptor beta chains from one sample, sequenced in a study of shared clonotypes between healthy human individuals. TCRdb keeps only in-frame clones here, not all; method: immunoSEQ multiplex PCR. In the table there are about 1 million clones, 65% to 75% of which are singletons. Sequencing input: memory CD4+ T cells sorted from blood. Receptors were obtained from a man in his late teens or twenties in good health. Each CDR3 is given with its conserved first and last residue. Fields, in order: D gene, clone size, J gene, V gene, CDR3 DNA, CDR3 protein. A D gene is named only where the DNA matches it firmly. Size is stated for part of the rows, as once, few or many counts, or as a class when the clone is expanded.

TRBD1	.	TRBJ1-4	TRBV28	TGTGCCACCGGGACAGTCGCCGATGAAAAACTGTTTTTT	CATGTVADEKLFF
.	.	TRBJ2-1	TRBV30	TGTGCCTGGAGTGCAGCGGCCTCCTGGGGCAATGAGCAGTTCTTC	CAWSAAASWGNEQFF
.	.	TRBJ2-1	TRBV9	TGTGCCAGCAGCGTAGACGGTCTCTCCTACAATGAGCAGTTCTTC	CASSVDGLSYNEQFF
TRBD2	few	TRBJ2-3	TRBV10-1	TGCGCCAGCAGTGAATCTGAAGGACTAGCGGGAGAAGATACGCAGTATTTT	CASSESEGLAGEDTQYF
TRBD2	.	TRBJ2-5	TRBV2	TGTGCCAGCAGGAAATTAGCGGGGGGCCATGTAGGGAAACAAGAGACCCAGTACTTC	CASRKLAGGHVGKQETQYF
.	.	TRBJ1-1	TRBV28	TGTGCCAGCAGTTTAGGTACCCAGTTGGGGCTCACTGAAGCTTTCTTT	CASSLGTQLGLTEAFF
TRBD2	.	TRBJ2-1	TRBV28	TGTGCCAGCAGTCCCGCGGGCGGGGGGTACAATGAGCAGTTCTTC	CASSPAGGGYNEQFF
.	.	TRBJ2-2	TRBV6-6	TGTGCCAGCAGTTCCGGGGGATTGGGCACCGGGGAGCTGTTTTTT	CASSSGGLGTGELFF
TRBD1	.	TRBJ2-7	TRBV23-1	TGCGCCAGCAGTCAATCCCCTGGACAGGGGTTCTCCTACGAGCAGTACTTC	CASSQSPGQGFSYEQYF
.	few	TRBJ2-7	TRBV11-2	TGTGCCAGCAGCTTCCGGGACTTACCCTACGAGCAGTACTTC	CASSFRDLPYEQYF
TRBD1	once	TRBJ1-1	TRBV10-3	TGTGCCATCAGTGAAGGGACAGGGTCGATCACTGAAGCTTTCTTT	CAISEGTGSITEAFF
.	.	TRBJ1-1	TRBV7-2	TGTGCCGGGGGGGTGGGAGGCACTGAAGCTTTCTTT	CAGGVGGTEAFF
.	once	TRBJ2-1	TRBV7-2	TGTGCCAGCAGCCGCCGGGACGGAAACCTGTTCTTC	CASSRRDGNLFF
.	.	TRBJ1-6	TRBV27	TGTGCCAGCAGTTTAGGGCAGGCCGGATCTTCACCCCTCCACTTT	CASSLGQAGSSPLHF
.	.	TRBJ2-3	TRBV7-6	TGTGCCAGCAGCTTAGCGGTCTCTACGCAGTATTTT	CASSLAVSTQYF
TRBD1	once	TRBJ1-2	TRBV11-3	TGTGCCAGCAGCTTAAAGGGGACAGGGGGCGACTATGGCTACACCTTC	CASSLKGTGGDYGYTF
TRBD2	.	TRBJ2-1	TRBV6-4	TGTGCCAGCAGAAAGCGGGGGGGCCCCTACAATGAGCAGTTCTTC	CASRKRGGPYNEQFF
.	once	TRBJ2-7	TRBV30	TGTGCCTGGAGCGCCTTCAACCCCGAGCAGTACTTC	CAWSAFNPEQYF
TRBD1	.	TRBJ2-2	TRBV2	TGTGCCAGCAGGGCCGGGACAGGGAGCGCCGGGGAGCTGTTTTTT	CASRAGTGSAGELFF
TRBD2	.	TRBJ2-1	TRBV6-5	TGTGCCAGCAGTTACTTAGGACTAGCGGAGAATGAGCAGTTCTTC	CASSYLGLAENEQFF
TRBD1	.	TRBJ2-7	TRBV2	TGTGCCAGCAGTCCTCGACAGGGCCCCTACGAGCAGTACTTC	CASSPRQGPYEQYF
.	many	TRBJ1-2	TRBV7-9	TGTGCCAGCAGCTTGACAGACTATGGCTACACCTTC	CASSLTDYGYTF
.	few	TRBJ1-1	TRBV7-9	TGTGCCAGCAGCTTAAGGACCAACACTGAAGCTTTCTTT	CASSLRTNTEAFF
.	.	TRBJ1-5	TRBV5-1	TGCGCCAGCAGCTTCGACGGGGGCAATCAGCCCCAGCATTTT	CASSFDGGNQPQHF
TRBD2	.	TRBJ2-1	TRBV7-2	TGTGCCAGCAGCCCACTAGCGGGCAAGGGGGATGAGCAGTTCTTC	CASSPLAGKGDEQFF
.	.	TRBJ2-3	TRBV7-8	TGTGCCAGCAGCTCCCGAGTCGGAGATACGCAGTATTTT	CASSSRVGDTQYF
TRBD1	.	TRBJ2-3	TRBV7-8	TGTGCCAGCAGCCCGGACAGGACAGATACGCAGTATTTT	CASSPDRTDTQYF
.	.	TRBJ1-4	TRBV18	TGTGCCAGCTCACTAGGAACAACTAATGAAAAACTGTTTTTT	CASSLGTTNEKLFF
.	.	TRBJ2-4	TRBV11-2	TGTGCCAGCAGCTTCGGTAGCGAAAATTTCCTAGCCAAAAACATTCAGTACTTC	CASSFGSENFLAKNIQYF